These T cell receptor beta chains were read from a single sample in a study of chronic HIV infection and antiretroviral therapy. TCRdb reanalysed the 5' RACE reads using MiXCR and keeps one entry per CDR3 protein. The sample holds 30,000 to 35,000 distinct CDR3 sequences, about 9.6% seen once. The source material was peripheral blood. These receptor sequences come from an adult who had HIV and had not received antiretroviral therapy, or was an uninfected healthy control (not recorded which). Both conserved end residues are part of each CDR3. The D gene is left open where the match is weak. Size is omitted from some rows. Given values are once, few, many or a class for expanded clones.

v_call,cdr3_length,clone_size,j_call,d_call,cdr3_nt,cdr3_aa
TRBV12-3/TRBV12-4,13,.,TRBJ1-5,.,TGTGCCAGCAGTTTCCACCCCAATCAGCCCCAGCATTTT,CASSFHPNQPQHF
TRBV7-3,13,many,TRBJ1-5,.,TGTGCCAGCAGCTCGACAGTAAATCAGCCCCAGCATTTT,CASSSTVNQPQHF
TRBV6-5,13,many,TRBJ1-5,.,TGTGCCAGCAAGATCGGGCCTTTGGGGCCCCAGCATTTT,CASKIGPLGPQHF
TRBV6-5,14,.,TRBJ1-1,.,TGTGCCAGCAGTTACTCCGGACGGGACACTGAAGCTTTCTTT,CASSYSGRDTEAFF
TRBV6-2/TRBV6-3,14,.,TRBJ2-7,.,TGTGCCAGCAGTTACACGGGCTTCTCCTACGAGCAGTACTTC,CASSYTGFSYEQYF
TRBV2,15,few,TRBJ2-2,TRBD2,TGTGCCAGCAGTGGACTAGCGGGGGAGTACGGGGAGCTGTTTTTT,CASSGLAGEYGELFF
TRBV7-6,21,many,TRBJ2-7,.,TGTGCCAGCAGCCCCCACCGAAGGACACCCGACTTGAATCAATTATCCTACGAGCAGTACTTC,CASSPHRRTPDLNQLSYEQYF
TRBV29-1,12,many,TRBJ1-1,.,TGCAGCGTCGCCACAGAGAACACTGAAGCTTTCTTT,CSVATENTEAFF
TRBV12-3/TRBV12-4,13,few,TRBJ2-1,.,TGTGCCAGCAGGAAGAGCTCCTACAATGAGCAGTTCTTC,CASRKSSYNEQFF
TRBV19,14,many,TRBJ1-5,.,TGTGCCAGTAGTCCCGAGTATACGAATCAGCCCCAGCATTTT,CASSPEYTNQPQHF
TRBV7-9,15,many,TRBJ1-6,.,TGTGCCAGCAGCGACGAAGGTCCGAGGGGTTCACCCCTCCACTTT,CASSDEGPRGSPLHF
TRBV5-5,13,many,TRBJ2-1,TRBD1,TGTGCCAGCAGCTGGGGGACAGTTAATGAGCAGTTCTTC,CASSWGTVNEQFF
TRBV3-1,15,many,TRBJ2-3,.,TGTGCCAGCAGCCAGACCACCCCCGGGACAGATACGCAGTATTTT,CASSQTTPGTDTQYF
TRBV2,12,few,TRBJ1-1,TRBD1,TGTGCCAGCAGTTACACAGGGGTTAGAGCTTTCTTT,CASSYTGVRAFF
TRBV18,15,many,TRBJ1-1,.,TGTGCCAGCTCACCCGGGACAAGGGAAAACACTGAAGCTTTCTTT,CASSPGTRENTEAFF
TRBV5-6,15,.,TRBJ2-3,.,TGTGCCAGCAGCCGACAGGCACTGGGGGCAGATACGCAGTATTTT,CASSRQALGADTQYF
TRBV28,13,many,TRBJ2-1,TRBD1,TGTGCCAGCAGTTTAGCAGGGGGTAATGAGCAGTTCTTC,CASSLAGGNEQFF
TRBV7-2,14,many,TRBJ1-1,TRBD1,TGTGCCAGCAGCCCGACAGGGCTGAGCACTGAAGCTTTCTTT,CASSPTGLSTEAFF
TRBV25-1,13,few,TRBJ1-2,TRBD1,TGTGCCAGCAGCTGGGACAGTACGTATGGCTACACCTTC,CASSWDSTYGYTF
TRBV12-5,16,few,TRBJ1-4,TRBD1,TGTGCTAGTGGTTTCGGGACAGGGGAAGAAAGTGAAAAACTGTTTTTT,CASGFGTGEESEKLFF